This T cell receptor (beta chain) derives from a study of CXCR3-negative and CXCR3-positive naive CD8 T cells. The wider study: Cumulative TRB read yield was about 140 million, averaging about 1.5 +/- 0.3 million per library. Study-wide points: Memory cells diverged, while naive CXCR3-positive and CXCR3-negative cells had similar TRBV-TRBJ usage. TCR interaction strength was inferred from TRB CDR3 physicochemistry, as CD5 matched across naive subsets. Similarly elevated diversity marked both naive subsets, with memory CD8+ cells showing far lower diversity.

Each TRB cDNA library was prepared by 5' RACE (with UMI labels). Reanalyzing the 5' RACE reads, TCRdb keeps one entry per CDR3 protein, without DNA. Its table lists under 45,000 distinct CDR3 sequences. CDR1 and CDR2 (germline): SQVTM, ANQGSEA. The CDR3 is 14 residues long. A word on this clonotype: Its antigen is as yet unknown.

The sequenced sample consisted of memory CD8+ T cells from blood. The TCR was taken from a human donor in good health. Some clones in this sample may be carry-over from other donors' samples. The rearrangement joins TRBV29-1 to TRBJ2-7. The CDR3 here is CSVEDPSGYYEQYF.